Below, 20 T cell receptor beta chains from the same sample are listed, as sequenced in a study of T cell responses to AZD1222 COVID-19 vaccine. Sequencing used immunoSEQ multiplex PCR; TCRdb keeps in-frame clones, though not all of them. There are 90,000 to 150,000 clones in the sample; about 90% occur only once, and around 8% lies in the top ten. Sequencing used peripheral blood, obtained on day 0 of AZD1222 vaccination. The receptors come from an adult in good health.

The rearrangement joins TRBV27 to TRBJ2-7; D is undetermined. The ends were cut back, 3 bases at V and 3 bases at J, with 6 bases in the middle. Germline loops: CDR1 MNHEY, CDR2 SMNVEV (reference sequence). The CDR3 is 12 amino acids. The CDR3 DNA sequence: TGTGCCAGCAGTTTCTCGGGCTACGAGCAGTACTTC. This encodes CASSFSGYEQYF.

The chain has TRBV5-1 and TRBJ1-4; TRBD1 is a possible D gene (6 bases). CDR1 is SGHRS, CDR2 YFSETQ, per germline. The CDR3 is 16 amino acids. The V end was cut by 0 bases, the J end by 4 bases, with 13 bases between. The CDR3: CASSLAGGRYNEKLFF. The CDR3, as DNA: TGCGCCAGCAGCTTGGCGGGGGGGCGTTATAATGAAAAACTGTTTTTT.

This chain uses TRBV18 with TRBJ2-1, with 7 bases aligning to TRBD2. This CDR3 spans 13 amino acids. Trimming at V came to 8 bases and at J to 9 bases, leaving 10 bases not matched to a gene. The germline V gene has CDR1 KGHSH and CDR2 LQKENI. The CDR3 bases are TGTGCCAGCGGACCTAGCGGCCCCGTTGAGCAGTTCTTC. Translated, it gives CASGPSGPVEQFF. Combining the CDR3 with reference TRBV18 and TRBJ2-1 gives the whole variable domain NAGVMQNPRHLVRRRGQEARLRCSPMKGHSHVYWYRQLPEEGLKFMVYLQKENIIDESGMPKERFSAEFPKEGPSILRIQQVVRGDSAAYFCASGPSGPVEQFFGPGTRLTVL.

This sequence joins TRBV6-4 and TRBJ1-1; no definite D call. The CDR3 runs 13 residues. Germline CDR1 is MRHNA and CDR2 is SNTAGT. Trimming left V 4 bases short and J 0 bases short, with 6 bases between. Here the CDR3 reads CASSVQVNTEAFF. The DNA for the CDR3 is TGTGCCAGCAGTGTGCAAGTGAACACTGAAGCTTTCTTT.

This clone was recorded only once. DNA of the CDR3: TGTGCCAGCAGCGTCCAGTCGAACAATGAGCAGTTCTTC. Translation gives CASSVQSNNEQFF. This chain uses TRBV9 with TRBJ2-1; no firm D call. V shed 2 bases and J shed 5 bases, with 8 bases lying between them. This CDR3 has 13 amino acids. The germline V gene encodes CDR1 SGDLS and CDR2 YYNGEE. The whole variable domain, remainder taken from reference TRBV9 and TRBJ2-1, is DSGVTQTPKHLITATGQRVTLRCSPRSGDLSVYWYQQSLDQGLQFLIQYYNGEERAKGNILERFSAQQFPDLHSELNLSSLELGDSALYFCASSVQSNNEQFFGPGTRLTVL.

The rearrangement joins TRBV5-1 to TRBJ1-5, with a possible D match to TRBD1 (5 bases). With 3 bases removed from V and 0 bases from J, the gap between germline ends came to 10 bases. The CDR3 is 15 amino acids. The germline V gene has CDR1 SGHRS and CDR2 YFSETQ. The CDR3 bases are TGCGCCAGCAGCTGGGGGACCGATAGCAATCAGCCCCAGCATTTT. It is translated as CASSWGTDSNQPQHF.

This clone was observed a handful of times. This chain's CDR3 is CASSRNPGQGNYGYTF. DNA for the CDR3: TGCGCCAGCAGTCGGAATCCGGGACAGGGTAACTATGGCTACACCTTC. The genes are TRBV5-1 and TRBJ1-2, with 9 bases that match TRBD1. The CDR3 totals 16 residues. Losses at the gene ends were 5 bases for V and 1 base for J; bases not matched to a gene: 9. CDR1 is SGHRS and CDR2 is YFSETQ in the germline V gene.

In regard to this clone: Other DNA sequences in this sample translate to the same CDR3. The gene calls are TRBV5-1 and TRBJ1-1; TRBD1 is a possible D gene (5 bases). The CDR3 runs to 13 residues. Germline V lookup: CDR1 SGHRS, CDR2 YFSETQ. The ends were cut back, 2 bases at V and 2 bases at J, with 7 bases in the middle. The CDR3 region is CASSFGGNTEAFF. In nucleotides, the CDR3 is TGCGCCAGCAGCTTCGGGGGTAACACTGAAGCTTTCTTT.

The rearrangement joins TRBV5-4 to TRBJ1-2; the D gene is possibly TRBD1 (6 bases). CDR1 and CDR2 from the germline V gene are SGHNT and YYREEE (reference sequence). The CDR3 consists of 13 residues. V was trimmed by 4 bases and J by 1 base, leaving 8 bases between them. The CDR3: CASSHRDNYGYTF. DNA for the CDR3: TGTGCCAGCAGCCACAGGGATAACTATGGCTACACCTTC.

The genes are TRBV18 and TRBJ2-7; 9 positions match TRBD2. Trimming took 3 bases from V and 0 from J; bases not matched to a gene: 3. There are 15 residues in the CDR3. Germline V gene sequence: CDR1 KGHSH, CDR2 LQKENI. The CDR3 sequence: CASSPGTSSSYEQYF. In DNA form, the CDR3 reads TGTGCCAGCTCACCGGGGACTAGCAGCTCCTACGAGCAGTACTTC.

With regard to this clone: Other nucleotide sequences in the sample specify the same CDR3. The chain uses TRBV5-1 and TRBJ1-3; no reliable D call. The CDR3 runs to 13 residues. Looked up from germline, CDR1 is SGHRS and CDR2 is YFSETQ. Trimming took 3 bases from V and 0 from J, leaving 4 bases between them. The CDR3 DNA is TGCGCCAGCAGCTCTTACTCTGGAAACACCATATATTTT. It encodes CASSSYSGNTIYF. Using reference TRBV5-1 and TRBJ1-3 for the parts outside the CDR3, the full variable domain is KAGVTQTPRYLIKTRGQQVTLSCSPISGHRSVSWYQQTPGQGLQFLFEYFSETQRNKGNFPGRFSGRQFSNSRSEMNVSTLELGDSALYLCASSSYSGNTIYFGEGSWLTVV.

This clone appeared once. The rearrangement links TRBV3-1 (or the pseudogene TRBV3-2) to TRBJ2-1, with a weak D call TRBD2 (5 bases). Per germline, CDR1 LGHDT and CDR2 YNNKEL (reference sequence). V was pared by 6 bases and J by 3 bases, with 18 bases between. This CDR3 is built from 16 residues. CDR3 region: CASSSPRAYLYNEQFF. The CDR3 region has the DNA TGTGCCAGCAGTTCCCCGAGGGCGTACCTCTACAATGAGCAGTTCTTC.

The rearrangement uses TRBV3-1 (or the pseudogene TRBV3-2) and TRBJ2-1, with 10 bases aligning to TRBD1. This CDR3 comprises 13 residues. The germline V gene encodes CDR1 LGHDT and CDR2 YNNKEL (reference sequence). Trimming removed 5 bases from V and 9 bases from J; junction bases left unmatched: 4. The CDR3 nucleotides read TGTGCCAGCAGCTTGGGACAGGGGTTTGAGCAGTTCTTC. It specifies CASSLGQGFEQFF.

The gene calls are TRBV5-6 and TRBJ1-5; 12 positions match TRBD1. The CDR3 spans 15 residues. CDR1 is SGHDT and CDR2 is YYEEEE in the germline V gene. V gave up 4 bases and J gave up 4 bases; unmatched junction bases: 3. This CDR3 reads CASSRGQGANQPQHF. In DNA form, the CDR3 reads TGTGCCAGCAGCAGGGGACAGGGGGCAAATCAGCCCCAGCATTTT. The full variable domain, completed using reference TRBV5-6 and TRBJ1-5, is DAGVTQSPTHLIKTRGQQVTLRCSPKSGHDTVSWYQQALGQGPQFIFQYYEEEERQRGNFPDRFSGHQFPNYSSELNVNALLLGDSALYLCASSRGQGANQPQHFGDGTRLSIL.

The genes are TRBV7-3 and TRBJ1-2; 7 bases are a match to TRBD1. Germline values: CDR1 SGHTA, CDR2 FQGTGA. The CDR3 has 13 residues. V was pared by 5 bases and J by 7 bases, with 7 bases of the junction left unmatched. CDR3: CASSVDRAVGYTF. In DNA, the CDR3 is TGTGCCAGCAGCGTTGACAGGGCCGTTGGCTACACCTTC. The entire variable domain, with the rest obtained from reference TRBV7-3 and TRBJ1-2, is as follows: GAGVSQTPSNKVTEKGKYVELRCDPISGHTALYWYRQSLGQGPEFLIYFQGTGAADDSGLPNDRFFAVRPEGSVSTLKIQRTERGDSAVYLCASSVDRAVGYTFGSGTRLTVV.

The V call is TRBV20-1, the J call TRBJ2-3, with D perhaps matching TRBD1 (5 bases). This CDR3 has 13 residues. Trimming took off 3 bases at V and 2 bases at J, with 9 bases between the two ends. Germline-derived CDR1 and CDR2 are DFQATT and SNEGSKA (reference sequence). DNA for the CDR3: TGCAGTGCTAGTTCCAGGGACACAGATACGCAGTATTTT. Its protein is CSASSRDTDTQYF.

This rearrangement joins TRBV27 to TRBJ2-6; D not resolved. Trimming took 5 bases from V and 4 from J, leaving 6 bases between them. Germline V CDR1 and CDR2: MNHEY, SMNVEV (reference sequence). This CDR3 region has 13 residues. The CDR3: CASSIVGANVLTF. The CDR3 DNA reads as TGTGCCAGCAGTATCGTCGGGGCCAACGTCCTGACTTTC. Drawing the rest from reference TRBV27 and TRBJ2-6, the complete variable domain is EAQVTQNPRYLITVTGKKLTVTCSQNMNHEYMSWYRQDPGLGLRQIYYSMNVEVTDKGDVPEGYKVSRKEKRNFPLILESPSPNQTSLYFCASSIVGANVLTFGAGSRLTVL.

The CDR3 here is CASSYAPRQGNYGYTF. In DNA form, the CDR3 reads TGTGCCAGCAGTTACGCCCCCCGACAGGGGAACTATGGCTACACCTTC. This chain links TRBV6-5 with TRBJ1-2, with 8 bases aligning to TRBD1. Germline CDR1 is MNHEY and CDR2 is SVGAGI. The CDR3 loop spans 16 amino acids. V lost 2 bases and J lost 2; bases outside the gene matches: 7.

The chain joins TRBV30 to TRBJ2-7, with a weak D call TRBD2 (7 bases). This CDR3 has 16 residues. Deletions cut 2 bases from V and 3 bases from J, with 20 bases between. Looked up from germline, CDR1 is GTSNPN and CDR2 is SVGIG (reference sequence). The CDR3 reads CAWSRGAGTSLYEQYF. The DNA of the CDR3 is TGTGCCTGGAGTCGGGGGGCGGGCACTAGCCTCTACGAGCAGTACTTC. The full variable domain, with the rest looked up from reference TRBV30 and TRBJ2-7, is SQTIHQWPATLVQPVGSPLSLECTVEGTSNPNLYWYRQAAGRGLQLLFYSVGIGQISSEVPQNLSASRPQDRQFILSSKKLLLSDSGFYLCAWSRGAGTSLYEQYFGPGTRLTVT.

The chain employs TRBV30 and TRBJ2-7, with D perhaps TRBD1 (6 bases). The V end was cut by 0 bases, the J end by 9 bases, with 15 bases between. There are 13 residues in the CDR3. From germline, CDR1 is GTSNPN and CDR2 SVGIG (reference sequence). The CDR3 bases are TGTGCCTGGAGTGTACGGGACACAACCCCGCAGTACTTC. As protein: CAWSVRDTTPQYF.